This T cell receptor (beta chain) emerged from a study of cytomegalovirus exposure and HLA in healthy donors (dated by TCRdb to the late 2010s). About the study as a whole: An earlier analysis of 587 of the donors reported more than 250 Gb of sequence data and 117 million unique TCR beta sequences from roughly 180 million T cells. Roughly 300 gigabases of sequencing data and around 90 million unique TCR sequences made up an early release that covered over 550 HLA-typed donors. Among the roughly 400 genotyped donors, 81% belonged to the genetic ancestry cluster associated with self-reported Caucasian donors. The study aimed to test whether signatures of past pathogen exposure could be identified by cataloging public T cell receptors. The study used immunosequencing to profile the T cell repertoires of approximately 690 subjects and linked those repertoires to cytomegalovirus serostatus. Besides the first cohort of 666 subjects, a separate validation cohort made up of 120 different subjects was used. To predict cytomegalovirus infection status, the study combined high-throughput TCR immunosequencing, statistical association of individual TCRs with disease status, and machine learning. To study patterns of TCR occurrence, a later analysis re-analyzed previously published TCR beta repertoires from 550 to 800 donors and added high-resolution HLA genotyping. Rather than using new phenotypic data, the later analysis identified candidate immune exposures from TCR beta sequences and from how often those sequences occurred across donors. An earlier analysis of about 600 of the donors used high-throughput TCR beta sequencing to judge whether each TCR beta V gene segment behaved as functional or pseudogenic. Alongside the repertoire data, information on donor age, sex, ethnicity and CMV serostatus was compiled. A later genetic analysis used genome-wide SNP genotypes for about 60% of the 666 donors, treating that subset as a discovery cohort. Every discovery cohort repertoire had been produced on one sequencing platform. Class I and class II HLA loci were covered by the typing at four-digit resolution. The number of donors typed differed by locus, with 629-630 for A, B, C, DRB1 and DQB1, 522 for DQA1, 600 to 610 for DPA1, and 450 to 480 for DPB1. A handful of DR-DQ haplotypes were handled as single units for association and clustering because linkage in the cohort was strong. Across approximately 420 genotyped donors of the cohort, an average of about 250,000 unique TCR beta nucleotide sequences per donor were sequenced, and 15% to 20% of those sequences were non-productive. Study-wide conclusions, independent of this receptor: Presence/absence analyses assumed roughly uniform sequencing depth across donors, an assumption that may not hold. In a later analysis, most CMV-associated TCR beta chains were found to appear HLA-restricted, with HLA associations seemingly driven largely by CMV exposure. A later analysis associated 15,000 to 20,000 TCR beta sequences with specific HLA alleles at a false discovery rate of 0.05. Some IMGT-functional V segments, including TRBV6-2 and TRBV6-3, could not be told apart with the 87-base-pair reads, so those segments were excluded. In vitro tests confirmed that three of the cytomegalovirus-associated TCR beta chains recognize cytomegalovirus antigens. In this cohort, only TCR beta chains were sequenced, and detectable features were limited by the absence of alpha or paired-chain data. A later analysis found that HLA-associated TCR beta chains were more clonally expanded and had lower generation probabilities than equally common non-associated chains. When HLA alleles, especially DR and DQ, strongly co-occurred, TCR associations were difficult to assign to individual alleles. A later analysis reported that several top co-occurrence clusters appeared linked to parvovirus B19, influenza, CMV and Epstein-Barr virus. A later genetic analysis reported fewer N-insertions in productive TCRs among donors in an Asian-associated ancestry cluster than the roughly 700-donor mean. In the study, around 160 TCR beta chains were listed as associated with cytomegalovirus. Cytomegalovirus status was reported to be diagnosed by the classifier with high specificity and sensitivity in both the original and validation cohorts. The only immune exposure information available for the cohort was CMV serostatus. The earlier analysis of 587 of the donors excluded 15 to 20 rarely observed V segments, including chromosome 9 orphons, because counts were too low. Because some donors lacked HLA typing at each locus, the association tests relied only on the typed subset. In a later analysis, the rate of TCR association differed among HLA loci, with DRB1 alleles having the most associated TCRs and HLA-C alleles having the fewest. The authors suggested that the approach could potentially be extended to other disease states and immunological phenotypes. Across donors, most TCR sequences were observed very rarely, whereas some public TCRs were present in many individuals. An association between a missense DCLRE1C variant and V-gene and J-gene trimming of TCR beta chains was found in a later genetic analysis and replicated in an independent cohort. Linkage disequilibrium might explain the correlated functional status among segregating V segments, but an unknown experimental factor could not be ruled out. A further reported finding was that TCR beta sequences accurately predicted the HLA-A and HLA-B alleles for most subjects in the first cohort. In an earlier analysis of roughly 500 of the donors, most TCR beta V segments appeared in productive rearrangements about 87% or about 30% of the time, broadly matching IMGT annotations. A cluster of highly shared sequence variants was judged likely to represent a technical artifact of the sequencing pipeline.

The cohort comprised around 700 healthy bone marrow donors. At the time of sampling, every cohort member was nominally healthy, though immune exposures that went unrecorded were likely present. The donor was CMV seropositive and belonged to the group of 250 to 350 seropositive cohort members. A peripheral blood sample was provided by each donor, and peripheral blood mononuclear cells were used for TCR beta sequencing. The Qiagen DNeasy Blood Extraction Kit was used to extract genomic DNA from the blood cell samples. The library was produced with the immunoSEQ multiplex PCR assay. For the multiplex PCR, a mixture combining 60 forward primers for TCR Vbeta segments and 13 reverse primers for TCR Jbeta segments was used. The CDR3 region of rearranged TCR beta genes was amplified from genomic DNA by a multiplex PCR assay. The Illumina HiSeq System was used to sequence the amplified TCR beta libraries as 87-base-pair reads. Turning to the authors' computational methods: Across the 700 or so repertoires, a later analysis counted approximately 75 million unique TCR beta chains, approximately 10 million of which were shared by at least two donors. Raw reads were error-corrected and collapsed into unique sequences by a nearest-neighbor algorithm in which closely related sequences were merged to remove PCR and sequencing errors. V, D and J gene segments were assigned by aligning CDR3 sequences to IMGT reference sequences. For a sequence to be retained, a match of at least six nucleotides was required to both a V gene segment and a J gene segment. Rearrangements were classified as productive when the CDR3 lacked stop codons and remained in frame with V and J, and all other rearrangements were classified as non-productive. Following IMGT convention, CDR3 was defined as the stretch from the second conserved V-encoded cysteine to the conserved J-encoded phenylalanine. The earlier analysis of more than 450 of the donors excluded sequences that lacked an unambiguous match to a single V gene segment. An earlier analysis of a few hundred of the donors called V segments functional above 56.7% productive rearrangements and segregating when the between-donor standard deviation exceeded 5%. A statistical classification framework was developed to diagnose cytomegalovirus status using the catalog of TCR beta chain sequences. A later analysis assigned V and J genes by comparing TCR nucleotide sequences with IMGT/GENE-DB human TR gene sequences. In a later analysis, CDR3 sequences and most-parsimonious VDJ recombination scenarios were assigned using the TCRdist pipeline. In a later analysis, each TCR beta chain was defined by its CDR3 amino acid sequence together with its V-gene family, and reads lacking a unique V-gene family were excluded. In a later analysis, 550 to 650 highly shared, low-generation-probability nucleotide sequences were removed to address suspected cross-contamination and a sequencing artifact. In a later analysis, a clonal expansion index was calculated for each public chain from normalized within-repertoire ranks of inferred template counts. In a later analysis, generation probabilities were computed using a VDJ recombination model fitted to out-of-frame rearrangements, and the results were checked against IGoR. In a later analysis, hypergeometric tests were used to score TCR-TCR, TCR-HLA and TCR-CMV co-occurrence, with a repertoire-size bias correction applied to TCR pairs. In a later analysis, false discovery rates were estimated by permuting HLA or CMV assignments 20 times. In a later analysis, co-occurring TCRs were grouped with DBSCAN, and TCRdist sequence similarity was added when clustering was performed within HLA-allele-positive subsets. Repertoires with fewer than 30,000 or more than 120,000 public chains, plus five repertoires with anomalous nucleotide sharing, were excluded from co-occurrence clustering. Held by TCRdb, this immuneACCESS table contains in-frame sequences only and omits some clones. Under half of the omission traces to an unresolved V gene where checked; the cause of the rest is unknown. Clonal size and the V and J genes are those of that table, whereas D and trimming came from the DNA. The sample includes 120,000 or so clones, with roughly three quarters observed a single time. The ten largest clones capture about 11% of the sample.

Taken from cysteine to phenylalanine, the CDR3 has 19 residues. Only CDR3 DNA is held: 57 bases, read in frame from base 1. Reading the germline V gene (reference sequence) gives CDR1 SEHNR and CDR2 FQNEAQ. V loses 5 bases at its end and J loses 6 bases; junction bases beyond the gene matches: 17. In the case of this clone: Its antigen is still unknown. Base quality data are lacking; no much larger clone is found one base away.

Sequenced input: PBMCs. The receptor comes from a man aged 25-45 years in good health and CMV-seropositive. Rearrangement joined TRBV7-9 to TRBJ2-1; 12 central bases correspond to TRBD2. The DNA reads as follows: TGTGCCAGCAGCCCACCTCCGGGACTAGCGGGTGCATCAGGCAATGAGCAGTTCTTC. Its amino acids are CASSPPPGLAGASGNEQFF.